This is a list of T cell receptor beta chains from one sample in a study of T cell repertoires in cytomegalovirus infection. These receptors have no known antigen. TCRdb independently ran MiXCR on the reads; one entry per CDR3 protein. The sample lists under 350,000 distinct CDR3 sequences; approximately 22% were seen once. This specimen was cultured PBMCs, taken from culture after CMV antigen stimulation. These receptors originate from a human donor in good health (CMV status not recorded). Some clones in this sample may be carry-over from other donors' samples. Each CDR3 is given with its conserved first and last residue. The order of the fields is D gene, clone size, J gene, CDR3 length, V gene, CDR3 protein, CDR3 DNA. The D gene is left open where the match is weak. Where a row states a size, it is once, few, many or the class of an expanded clone; other rows omit it.

NA,NA,TRBJ2-1,14,TRBV7-2,CASSFSPKYNEQFF,TGTGCCAGCAGCTTCAGTCCGAAGTACAATGAGCAGTTCTTC
TRBD1,NA,TRBJ2-7,16,TRBV4-1,CASSVRFTGQGYEQYF,TGCGCCAGCAGCGTAAGATTCACGGGACAGGGCTACGAGCAGTACTTC
NA,few,TRBJ1-5,15,TRBV5-6,CASSSSGQTDQPQHF,TGTGCCAGCAGCTCCTCTGGACAGACCGATCAGCCCCAGCATTTT
TRBD2,few,TRBJ2-1,18,TRBV4-1,CASSRATSGSVSYNEQFF,TGCGCCAGCAGCCGGGCGACTAGCGGGAGTGTATCGTACAATGAGCAGTTCTTC
TRBD1,NA,TRBJ1-2,14,TRBV13,CASSLMGQHYGYTF,TGTGCCAGCAGCTTAATGGGACAGCATTATGGCTACACCTTC
TRBD1,many,TRBJ1-1,16,TRBV12-3/TRBV12-4,CASSPTGSIANTEAFF,TGTGCCAGCAGTCCGACAGGGAGCATAGCGAACACTGAAGCTTTCTTT
NA,many,TRBJ2-3,14,TRBV12-3/TRBV12-4,CASSPRGGGNTQYF,TGTGCCAGCAGTCCTCGGGGTGGGGGGAATACGCAGTATTTT
NA,NA,TRBJ2-3,12,TRBV12-3/TRBV12-4,CASTLGGNTQYF,TGTGCCAGCACTCTTGGAGGGAATACGCAGTATTTT
NA,many,TRBJ2-5,15,TRBV7-2,CASSSLRTVQETQYF,TGTGCCAGCAGCTCCCTTCGTACGGTTCAAGAGACCCAGTACTTC
NA,few,TRBJ2-7,11,TRBV2,CASLRALQQYF,TGTGCCAGCCTGAGGGCCCTTCAGCAGTACTTC
NA,NA,TRBJ1-2,12,TRBV19,CATRKGDYGYTF,TGTGCCACTCGGAAGGGGGACTATGGCTACACCTTC
TRBD2,many,TRBJ2-1,17,TRBV4-2,CASSQEGGASGYNEQFF,TGTGCCAGCAGCCAAGAAGGTGGGGCTAGCGGTTACAATGAGCAGTTCTTC